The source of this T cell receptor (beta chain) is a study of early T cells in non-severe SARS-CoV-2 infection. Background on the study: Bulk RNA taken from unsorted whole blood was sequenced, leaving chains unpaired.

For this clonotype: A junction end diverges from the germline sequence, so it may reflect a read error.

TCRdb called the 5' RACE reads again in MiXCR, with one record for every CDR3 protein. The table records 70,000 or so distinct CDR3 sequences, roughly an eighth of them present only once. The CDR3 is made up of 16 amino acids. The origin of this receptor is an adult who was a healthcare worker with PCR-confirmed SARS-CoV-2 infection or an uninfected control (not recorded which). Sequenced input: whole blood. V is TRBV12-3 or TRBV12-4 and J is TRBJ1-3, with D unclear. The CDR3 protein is CPSRVLLSSSGNTIYF. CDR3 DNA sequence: TGTCCCAGCAGAGTCCTCCTTTCGAGCTCTGGAAACACCATATATTTT.